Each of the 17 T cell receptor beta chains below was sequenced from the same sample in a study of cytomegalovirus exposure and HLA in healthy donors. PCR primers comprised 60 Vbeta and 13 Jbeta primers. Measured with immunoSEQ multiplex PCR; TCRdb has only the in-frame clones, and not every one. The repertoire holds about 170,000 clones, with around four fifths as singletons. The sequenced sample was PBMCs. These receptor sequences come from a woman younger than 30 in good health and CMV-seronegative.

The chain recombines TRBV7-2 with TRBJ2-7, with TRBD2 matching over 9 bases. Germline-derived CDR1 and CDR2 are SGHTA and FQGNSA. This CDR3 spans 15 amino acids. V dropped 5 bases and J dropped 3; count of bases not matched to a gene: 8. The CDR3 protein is CASSRAGTSSYEQYF. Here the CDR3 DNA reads TGTGCCAGCAGCCGAGCGGGGACTAGCAGCTACGAGCAGTACTTC.

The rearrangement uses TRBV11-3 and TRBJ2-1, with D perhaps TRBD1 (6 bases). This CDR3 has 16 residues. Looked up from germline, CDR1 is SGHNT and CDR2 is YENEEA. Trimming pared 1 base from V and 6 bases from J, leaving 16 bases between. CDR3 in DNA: TGTGCCAGCAGCTTAGGCCCCAGGGGCCCTGGCAATGAGCAGTTCTTC. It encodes CASSLGPRGPGNEQFF.

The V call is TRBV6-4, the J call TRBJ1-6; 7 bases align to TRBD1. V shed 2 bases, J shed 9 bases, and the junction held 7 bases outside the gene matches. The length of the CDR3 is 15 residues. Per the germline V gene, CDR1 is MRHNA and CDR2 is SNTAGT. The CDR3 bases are TGTGCCAGCAGTGACCGACAGGGCGAAAGTTCACCCCTCCACTTT. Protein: CASSDRQGESSPLHF.

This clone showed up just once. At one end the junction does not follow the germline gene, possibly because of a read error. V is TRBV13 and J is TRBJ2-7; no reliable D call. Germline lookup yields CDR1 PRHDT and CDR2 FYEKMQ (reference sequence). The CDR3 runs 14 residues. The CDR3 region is CASSVGLRTYEQYF. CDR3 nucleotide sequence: TGTGCCAGCAGCGTAGGGCTAAGAACCTACGAGCAGTACTTC.

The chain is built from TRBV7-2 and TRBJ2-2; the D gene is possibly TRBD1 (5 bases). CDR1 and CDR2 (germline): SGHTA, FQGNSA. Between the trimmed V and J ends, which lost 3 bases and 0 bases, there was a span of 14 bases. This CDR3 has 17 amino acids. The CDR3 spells CASSFSWGLANTGELFF. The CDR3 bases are TGTGCCAGCAGCTTCAGCTGGGGCCTCGCGAACACCGGGGAGCTGTTTTTT.

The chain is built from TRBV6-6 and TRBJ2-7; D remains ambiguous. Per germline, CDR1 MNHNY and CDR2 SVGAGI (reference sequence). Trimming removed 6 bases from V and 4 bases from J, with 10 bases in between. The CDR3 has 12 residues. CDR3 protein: CASRASVYEQYF. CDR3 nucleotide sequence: TGTGCCAGCAGGGCCTCAGTTTACGAGCAGTACTTC.

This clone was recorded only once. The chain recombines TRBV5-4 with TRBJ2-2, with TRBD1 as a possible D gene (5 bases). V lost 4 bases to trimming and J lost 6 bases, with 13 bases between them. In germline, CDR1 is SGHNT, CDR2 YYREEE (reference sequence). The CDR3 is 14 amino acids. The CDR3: CASSGTDRSGELFF. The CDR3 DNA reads TGTGCCAGCAGCGGAACAGACAGATCCGGGGAGCTGTTTTTT.

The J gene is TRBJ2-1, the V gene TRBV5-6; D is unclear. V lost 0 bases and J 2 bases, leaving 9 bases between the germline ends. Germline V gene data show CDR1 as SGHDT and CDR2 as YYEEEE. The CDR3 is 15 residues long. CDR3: CASSLGRSTYNEQFF. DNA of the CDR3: TGTGCCAGCAGCTTGGGGAGAAGTACCTACAATGAGCAGTTCTTC.

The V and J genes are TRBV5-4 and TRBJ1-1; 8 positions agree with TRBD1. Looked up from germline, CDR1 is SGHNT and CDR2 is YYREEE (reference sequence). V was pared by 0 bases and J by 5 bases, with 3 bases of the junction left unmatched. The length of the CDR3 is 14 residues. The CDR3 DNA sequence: TGTGCCAGCAGCTTGGCAGGGGGCAAGACTGAAGCTTTCTTT. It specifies CASSLAGGKTEAFF.

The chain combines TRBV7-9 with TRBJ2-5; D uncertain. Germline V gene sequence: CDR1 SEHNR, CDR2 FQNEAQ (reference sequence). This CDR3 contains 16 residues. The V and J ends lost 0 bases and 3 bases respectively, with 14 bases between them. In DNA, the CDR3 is TGTGCCAGCAGCTTAGCGGTGTCAACAGATAAAGAGACCCAGTACTTC. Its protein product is CASSLAVSTDKETQYF. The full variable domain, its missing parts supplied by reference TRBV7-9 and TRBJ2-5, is DTGVSQNPRHKITKRGQNVTFRCDPISEHNRLYWYRQTLGQGPEFLTYFQNEAQLEKSRLLSDRFSAERPKGSFSTLEIQRTEQGDSAMYLCASSLAVSTDKETQYFGPGTRLLVL.

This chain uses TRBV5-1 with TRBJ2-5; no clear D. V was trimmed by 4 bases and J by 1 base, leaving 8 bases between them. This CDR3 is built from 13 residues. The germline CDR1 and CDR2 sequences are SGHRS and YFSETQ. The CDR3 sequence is CASSVQTQETQYF. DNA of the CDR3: TGCGCCAGCAGCGTACAAACCCAAGAGACCCAGTACTTC.

CDR3 loop: CTSRNSRDLKNIQYF. CDR3 coding DNA: TGCACCAGCAGAAACTCGCGGGACCTAAAAAACATTCAGTACTTC. The rearrangement uses TRBV1 and TRBJ2-4; the table's D call TRBD2 went unverified against the DNA. TRBV1 is described as a pseudogene. The CDR3 spans 15 residues.

The CDR3 region is CASSQARLAGPYEQYF. Written as DNA, the CDR3 is TGCGCCAGCAGCCAGGCCCGACTAGCGGGCCCCTACGAGCAGTACTTC. The genes are TRBV4-1 and TRBJ2-7; 10 bases are a match to TRBD2. This CDR3 comprises 16 residues. Germline CDR1 reads MGHRA; CDR2 reads YSYEKL. J lost 2 bases, V lost 3 bases, and 7 bases had no gene match.

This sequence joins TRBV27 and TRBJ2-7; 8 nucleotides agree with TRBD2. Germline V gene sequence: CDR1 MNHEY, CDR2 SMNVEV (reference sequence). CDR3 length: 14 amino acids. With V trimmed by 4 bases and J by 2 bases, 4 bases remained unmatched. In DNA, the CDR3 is TGTGCCAGCAGTTACACTAGCGGACCCTACGAGCAGTACTTC. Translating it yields CASSYTSGPYEQYF.

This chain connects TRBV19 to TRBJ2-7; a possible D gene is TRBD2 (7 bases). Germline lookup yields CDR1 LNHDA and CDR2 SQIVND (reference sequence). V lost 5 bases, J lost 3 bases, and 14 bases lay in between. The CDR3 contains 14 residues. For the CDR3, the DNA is TGTGCCAGTAGTGTCGGGGGGCTCAACTACGAGCAGTACTTC. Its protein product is CASSVGGLNYEQYF.

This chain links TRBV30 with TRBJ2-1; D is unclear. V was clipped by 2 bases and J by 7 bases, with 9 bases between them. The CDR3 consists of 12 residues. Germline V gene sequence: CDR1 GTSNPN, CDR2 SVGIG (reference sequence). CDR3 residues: CAWSSLRNEQFF. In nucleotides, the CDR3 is TGTGCCTGGAGTTCTCTTCGGAATGAGCAGTTCTTC.

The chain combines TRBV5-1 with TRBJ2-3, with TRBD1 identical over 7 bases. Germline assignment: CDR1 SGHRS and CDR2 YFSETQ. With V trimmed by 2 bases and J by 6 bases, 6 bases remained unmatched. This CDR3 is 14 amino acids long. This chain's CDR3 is CASSFRQGVDTQYF. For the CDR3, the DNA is TGCGCCAGCAGCTTTCGACAGGGCGTTGATACGCAGTATTTT.